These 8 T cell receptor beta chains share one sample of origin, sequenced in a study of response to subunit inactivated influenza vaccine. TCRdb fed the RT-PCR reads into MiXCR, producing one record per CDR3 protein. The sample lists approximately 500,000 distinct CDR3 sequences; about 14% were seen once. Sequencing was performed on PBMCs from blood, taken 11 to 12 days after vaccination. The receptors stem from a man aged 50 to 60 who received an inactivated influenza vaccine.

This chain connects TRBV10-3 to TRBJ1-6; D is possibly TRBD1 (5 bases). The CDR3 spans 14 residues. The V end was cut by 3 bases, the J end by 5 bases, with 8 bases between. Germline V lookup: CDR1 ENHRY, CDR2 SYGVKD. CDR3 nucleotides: TGTGCCATCAGTGAAAGACAGAATAATTCACCCCTCCACTTT. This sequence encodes CAISERQNNSPLHF.

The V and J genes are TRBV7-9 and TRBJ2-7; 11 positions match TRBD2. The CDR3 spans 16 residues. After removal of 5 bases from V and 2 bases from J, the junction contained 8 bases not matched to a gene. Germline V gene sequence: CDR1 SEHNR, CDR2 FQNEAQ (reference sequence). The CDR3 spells CASSRGLAGSAYEQYF. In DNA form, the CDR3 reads TGTGCCAGCAGCCGAGGACTAGCGGGTTCTGCCTACGAGCAGTACTTC.

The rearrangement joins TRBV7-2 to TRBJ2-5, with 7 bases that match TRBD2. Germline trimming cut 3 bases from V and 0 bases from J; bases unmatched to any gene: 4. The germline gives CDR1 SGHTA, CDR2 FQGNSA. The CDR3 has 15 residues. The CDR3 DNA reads TGTGCCAGCAGCTTGCTAGCGGAGTACCAAGAGACCCAGTACTTC. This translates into CASSLLAEYQETQYF. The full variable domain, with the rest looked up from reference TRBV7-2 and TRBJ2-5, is GAGVSQSPSNKVTEKGKDVELRCDPISGHTALYWYRQSLGQGLEFLIYFQGNSAPDKSGLPSDRFSAERTGGSVSTLTIQRTQQEDSAVYLCASSLLAEYQETQYFGPGTRLLVL.

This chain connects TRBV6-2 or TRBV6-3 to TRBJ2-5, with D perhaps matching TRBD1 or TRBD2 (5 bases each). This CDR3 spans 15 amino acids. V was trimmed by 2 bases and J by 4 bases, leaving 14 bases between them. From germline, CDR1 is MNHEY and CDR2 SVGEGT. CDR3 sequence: CASSYGLGRSETQYF. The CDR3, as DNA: TGTGCCAGCAGTTACGGTTTGGGACGGTCAGAGACCCAGTACTTC.

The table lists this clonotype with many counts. The DNA for the CDR3 is TGTGCCAGCAGTTTCGGTAGCAATCAGCCCCAGCATTTT. Translation gives CASSFGSNQPQHF. The V call is TRBV7-9, the J call TRBJ1-5, with D uncertain. Germline-derived CDR1 and CDR2 are SEHNR and FQNEAQ (reference sequence). This CDR3 region has 13 residues. V was clipped by 6 bases and J by 0 bases, with 6 bases between them.

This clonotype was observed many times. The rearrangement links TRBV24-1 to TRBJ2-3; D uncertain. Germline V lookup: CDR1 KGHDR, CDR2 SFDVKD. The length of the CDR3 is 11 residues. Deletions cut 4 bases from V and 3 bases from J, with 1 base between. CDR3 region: CATSETDTQYF. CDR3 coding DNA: TGTGCCACCAGTGAAACAGATACGCAGTATTTT.

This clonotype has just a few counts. The CDR3 nucleotides are TGTGCCAGCAGCTTTGGCGGCCCTGGAAACACCATATATTTT. This encodes CASSFGGPGNTIYF. The V call is TRBV13, the J call TRBJ1-3; D gene unclear. The germline V gene has CDR1 PRHDT and CDR2 FYEKMQ (reference sequence). Between the trimmed V and J ends, which lost 3 bases and 2 bases, there was a span of 8 bases. There are 14 residues in the CDR3.

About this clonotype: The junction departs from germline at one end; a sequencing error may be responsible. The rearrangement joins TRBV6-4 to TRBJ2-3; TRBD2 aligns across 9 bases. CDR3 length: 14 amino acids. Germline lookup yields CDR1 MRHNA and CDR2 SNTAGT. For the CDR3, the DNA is TGTGCCAGCAGTGAAGCGGGGGGCACAAATACGCAGTATTTT. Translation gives CASSEAGGTNTQYF.